A single sample is the source of the 27 T cell receptor beta chains below, sequenced in a study of blood T cell repertoires in COVID-19. Sequencing used immunoSEQ multiplex PCR; TCRdb keeps in-frame clones, though not all of them. The sample has about 310,000 clones, approximately 90% seen once; the top ten hold around 8.9%. The sample was PBMCs or T cells enriched from blood (not recorded which). These receptors originate from a woman aged 18-29 years who had recovered from COVID-19.

The chain links TRBV28 to TRBJ2-7; 9 positions match TRBD1. The CDR3 sequence is 14 residues long. CDR1 is MDHEN, CDR2 SYDVKM, per germline. J lost 6 bases, V lost 8 bases, and 11 bases had no gene match. CDR3 amino acids: CASDTGTGIVEQYF. The CDR3 coding sequence is TGTGCCAGCGATACCGGGACAGGGATCGTCGAGCAGTACTTC.

Here the CDR3 reads CASSQSPGQLDEQYF. The CDR3 region has the DNA TGCGCCAGCAGCCAATCACCCGGACAGCTAGACGAGCAGTACTTC. This rearrangement joins TRBV4-1 to TRBJ2-7; D may be TRBD1 (6 bases). Germline assignment: CDR1 MGHRA and CDR2 YSYEKL. V was cut by 2 bases and J by 5 bases, with 16 bases left in between. CDR3 length: 15 residues.

This clone was seen a handful of times. The chain links TRBV14 to TRBJ1-6; 10 bases are a match to TRBD1. The CDR3 extends over 14 amino acids. Germline V gives CDR1 SGHDN, CDR2 FVKESK. V trimming: 4 bases; J trimming: 6 bases; junction bases outside the gene matches: 0. CDR3 nucleotides: TGTGCCAGCAGCCGGACAGGGGGTAATTCACCCCTCCACTTT. Its protein is CASSRTGGNSPLHF.

The J gene is TRBJ2-1, the V gene TRBV7-9; TRBD1 matches at 8 bases. The CDR3 is made up of 14 amino acids. CDR1 is SEHNR and CDR2 is FQNEAQ in the germline V gene (reference sequence). The J segment lost 9 bases and the V segment lost 5 bases, leaving 9 bases of the junction unmatched. Written as DNA, the CDR3 is TGTGCCAGCAGCCCTGGACAGGGATTAAGTGAGCAGTTCTTC. Amino acids: CASSPGQGLSEQFF.

This chain connects TRBV29-1 to TRBJ1-2; 10 bases agree with TRBD1. The CDR3 is 13 amino acids. J was trimmed by 4 bases and V by 7 bases; bases with no gene match: 6. CDR1 and CDR2 from the germline V gene are SQVTM and ANQGSEA. The CDR3 protein is CSAGQGDGYGYTF. The CDR3 region has the DNA TGCAGCGCTGGACAGGGGGACGGCTATGGCTACACCTTC.

This chain connects TRBV7-2 to TRBJ2-1; possibly TRBD2 for D (5 bases). V was pared by 4 bases and J by 9 bases, with 16 bases between. The CDR3 has 14 amino acids. Germline V gene sequence: CDR1 SGHTA, CDR2 FQGNSA. The CDR3 region is CASSSTPGVGEQFF. The CDR3 DNA sequence: TGTGCCAGCAGCTCAACCCCCGGGGTAGGTGAGCAGTTCTTC.

The CDR3 bases are TGTGCCATCAGTGACTCGACAGGAAGCTCCTACAATGAGCAGTTCTTC. It translates to CAISDSTGSSYNEQFF. This sequence joins TRBV10-3 and TRBJ2-1, with D perhaps TRBD1 (6 bases). There are 16 residues in the CDR3. The V end was cut by 3 bases, the J end by 0 bases, with 12 bases between. Germline lookup yields CDR1 ENHRY and CDR2 SYGVKD.

This rearrangement joins TRBV25-1 to TRBJ2-5; D might be TRBD2 (5 bases). CDR1 MGHDK and CDR2 SYGVNS come from the germline V gene. This CDR3 comprises 15 residues. The V gene lost 4 bases and the J gene lost 0 bases, with 12 bases spanning the gap. The CDR3 is CASSVLAPHQETQYF. CDR3 nucleotide sequence: TGTGCCAGCAGTGTGCTAGCCCCCCACCAAGAGACCCAGTACTTC.

The chain joins TRBV2 to TRBJ2-1; TRBD2 matches 11 bases. Per the germline V gene, CDR1 is SNHLY and CDR2 is FYNNEI. J lost 4 bases, V lost 6 bases, and 5 bases had no gene match. CDR3 length equals 15 residues. The CDR3 protein is CASSPGTSGYNEQFF. The CDR3, as DNA: TGTGCCAGCAGCCCCGGGACTAGCGGTTACAATGAGCAGTTCTTC.

Details on this clone: Other nucleotide sequences from this sample produce the same CDR3. The V and J genes are TRBV18 and TRBJ2-7; possible D gene TRBD2, 5 bases. Germline V gene lookup returns CDR1 KGHSH and CDR2 LQKENI. V lost 0 bases and J lost 2, with 5 bases in between. There are 13 residues in the CDR3. CDR3 DNA: TGTGCCAGCTCACCACCCGGGGCCTACGAGCAGTACTTC. Amino acid sequence: CASSPPGAYEQYF.

This clone was observed once. The chain recombines TRBV3-1 (or the pseudogene TRBV3-2) with TRBJ1-6; TRBD1 agrees at 7 bases. CDR3 length: 17 residues. The germline V gene encodes CDR1 LGHDT and CDR2 YNNKEL (reference sequence). V lost 4 bases to trimming and J lost 10 bases; unmatched junction nucleotides: 16. CDR3 nucleotides: TGTGCCAGCAGCCCCACCTTTTTGACAGGGCGACTATCACCCCTCCACTTT. Translating it yields CASSPTFLTGRLSPLHF.

CDR3 region: CASNIPSSGNTIYF. The CDR3, as DNA: TGTGCCAGCAACATACCAAGCTCTGGAAACACCATATATTTT. V usage is TRBV2 and J usage is TRBJ1-3; D unclear. Trimming pared 7 bases from V and 0 bases from J, leaving 10 bases between. CDR3 length: 14 amino acids. The germline CDR1 and CDR2 sequences are SNHLY and FYNNEI.

V is TRBV19 and J is TRBJ1-2, with D unclear. The germline V gene encodes CDR1 LNHDA and CDR2 SQIVND (reference sequence). The ends were cut back, 1 base at V and 2 bases at J, with 11 bases in the middle. This CDR3 is 15 amino acids long. CDR3 coding DNA: TGTGCCAGTAGTATAGGACTGATCCTAAACTATGGCTACACCTTC. As protein: CASSIGLILNYGYTF.

This clone was seen once. The chain joins TRBV5-4 to TRBJ1-6; D is undetermined. Trimming took 7 bases from V and 5 from J, leaving 13 bases between them. The length of the CDR3 is 14 residues. The germline CDR1 and CDR2 sequences are SGHNT and YYREEE (reference sequence). The CDR3 sequence is CASQKTADNSPLHF. The DNA of the CDR3 is TGTGCCAGCCAGAAAACGGCGGATAATTCACCCCTCCACTTT.

The V gene is TRBV28, the J gene TRBJ2-1, with 7 bases identical to TRBD2. Germline values: CDR1 MDHEN, CDR2 SYDVKM. This CDR3 is built from 15 residues. V dropped 0 bases and J dropped 7; count of bases not matched to a gene: 6. In nucleotides, the CDR3 is TGTGCCAGCAGTTTATGGCGGGAGTTCGTGAATGAGCAGTTCTTC. Its protein product is CASSLWREFVNEQFF. The full variable domain, with the rest looked up from reference TRBV28 and TRBJ2-1, is DVKVTQSSRYLVKRTGEKVFLECVQDMDHENMFWYRQDPGLGLRLIYFSYDVKMKEKGDIPEGYSVSREKKERFSLILESASTNQTSMYLCASSLWREFVNEQFFGPGTRLTVL.

The table lists this clone with a count of one. The chain employs TRBV6-1 and TRBJ2-1, with D tentatively TRBD2 (6 bases). Germline V gene data show CDR1 as MNHNS and CDR2 as SASEGT. Trimming pared 5 bases from V and 0 bases from J, leaving 14 bases between. The CDR3 runs 16 residues. CDR3 nucleotide sequence: TGTGCCAGCAGTCAAGGGACTCCCAGCTCCTACAATGAGCAGTTCTTC. Translated, it gives CASSQGTPSSYNEQFF.

The chain employs TRBV4-1 and TRBJ1-6; TRBD1 matches 8 bases. The CDR3 has 16 residues. The junction had 7 bases not matched to a gene; V was cut back by 3 bases and J by 6 bases. Germline V gene sequence: CDR1 MGHRA, CDR2 YSYEKL. As DNA, the CDR3 is TGCGCCAGCAGCCAGTCCGGGACAGGTACTAATTCACCCCTCCACTTT. Translating it yields CASSQSGTGTNSPLHF.

This clone appeared a few times. The rearrangement joins TRBV5-6 to TRBJ1-4, with 9 nucleotides matching TRBD1. V lost 1 base, J lost 7 bases, and 14 bases stayed unmatched. The CDR3 length is 18 residues. The germline gives CDR1 SGHDT, CDR2 YYEEEE. CDR3 sequence reads: CASSLNRNRGRAPEKLFF. The CDR3 nucleotides are TGTGCCAGCAGCTTGAATCGGAACAGGGGGCGCGCCCCTGAAAAACTGTTTTTT. Looking up the rest from reference TRBV5-6 and TRBJ1-4 gives the full variable domain: DAGVTQSPTHLIKTRGQQVTLRCSPKSGHDTVSWYQQALGQGPQFIFQYYEEEERQRGNFPDRFSGHQFPNYSSELNVNALLLGDSALYLCASSLNRNRGRAPEKLFFGSGTQLSVL.

The rearrangement uses TRBV9 and TRBJ1-6; D is perhaps TRBD1 (5 bases). The CDR3 loop spans 17 amino acids. The germline CDR1 and CDR2 sequences are SGDLS and YYNGEE. V lost 4 bases, J lost 4 bases, and 18 bases lay in between. The chain's CDR3 is CASSLAQDQSYNSPLHF. CDR3 nucleotide sequence: TGTGCCAGCAGCCTCGCACAGGATCAATCGTATAATTCACCCCTCCACTTT.

The rearrangement uses TRBV7-6 and TRBJ2-7, with 7 bases that match TRBD2. The length of the CDR3 is 17 residues. V shed 5 bases, J shed 7 bases, and the junction held 20 bases outside the gene matches. Germline CDR1 is SGHVS and CDR2 is FNYEAQ. This CDR3 reads CASSPFLQGGQAGEQYF. DNA of the CDR3: TGTGCCAGCAGCCCTTTCCTCCAGGGAGGGCAAGCCGGGGAGCAGTACTTC.

On this clone: One junction end does not reproduce the germline sequence, and a read error may be involved. The genes are TRBV5-4 and TRBJ2-4, with D possibly TRBD1 on 8 matching bases. Germline CDR1 SGHNT, CDR2 YYREEE (reference sequence). CDR3 length: 13 amino acids. CDR3 protein: CVSSLTGGGIQYF. CDR3 DNA sequence: TGTGTCAGCAGCCTTACAGGGGGGGGCATTCAGTACTTC.

V usage is TRBV6-5 and J usage is TRBJ1-2; 9 positions agree with TRBD1. V shed 6 bases and J 8 bases; nucleotides not matched to a gene: 10. The CDR3 loop spans 14 amino acids. Germline values: CDR1 MNHEY, CDR2 SVGAGI. CDR3 bases: TGTGCCAGCAGCGCACCGGGACAGGGAGAGGGCTACACCTTC. Residues: CASSAPGQGEGYTF.

This clone was counted between two and nine times. This sequence joins TRBV6-6 and TRBJ2-2; possibly TRBD2 for D (6 bases). CDR1 MNHNY and CDR2 SVGAGI come from the germline V gene (reference sequence). Trimming removed 2 bases from V and 4 bases from J, with 14 bases in between. The CDR3 consists of 16 residues. CDR3 in amino acids: CASSYEWGVGTGELFF. The CDR3, as DNA: TGTGCCAGCAGTTACGAATGGGGGGTGGGCACCGGGGAGCTGTTTTTT.

The chain recombines TRBV27 with TRBJ1-1; unclear D gene. The CDR3 length is 13 residues. The germline gives CDR1 MNHEY, CDR2 SMNVEV (reference sequence). Trimming removed 3 bases from V and 4 bases from J, with 9 bases in between. The CDR3 DNA is TGTGCCAGCAGTTTTTCACAGCTCACTGAAGCTTTCTTT. Amino acids: CASSFSQLTEAFF.

The CDR3 DNA reads TGTGCCAGCAGCTTGGGTCTAGAAGAGACCCAGTACTTC. It encodes CASSLGLEETQYF. This chain connects TRBV5-4 to TRBJ2-5; no definite D call. This CDR3 region has 13 residues. V lost 0 bases to trimming and J lost 3 bases, with 6 bases between them. Germline V gene data show CDR1 as SGHNT and CDR2 as YYREEE (reference sequence).

This chain uses TRBV18 with TRBJ2-7, with 10 positions matching TRBD2. There are 16 residues in the CDR3. Unmatched junction bases numbered 4, after V lost 0 bases and J lost 2 bases. In germline, CDR1 is KGHSH, CDR2 LQKENI. The DNA of the CDR3 is TGTGCCAGCTCACCACCAGCTAGCGGGAGCACCTACGAGCAGTACTTC. It codes for CASSPPASGSTYEQYF.

This chain joins TRBV4-3 and TRBJ2-7; TRBD1 is a possible D gene (7 bases). The CDR3 loop spans 21 amino acids. Trimming pared 0 bases from V and 4 bases from J, leaving 31 bases between. Germline V CDR1 and CDR2: LGHNA, YSLEER. The CDR3 region has the DNA TGCGCCAGCAGCCAAGAACTACTACGACAGGGTCGACTAGGCTTTAATTACGAGCAGTACTTC. This codes for CASSQELLRQGRLGFNYEQYF.